This T cell receptor beta chain was sequenced for a study of CXCR3-negative and CXCR3-positive naive CD8 T cells. Germline loops: CDR1 MGHRA, CDR2 YSYEKL. This CDR3 has 13 amino acids. Remarks on this clonotype: Its antigen remains unknown.

General study points: Naive cells, whether CXCR3-negative or CXCR3-positive, had similar TRBV-TRBJ usage, while memory cells differed. Comparably high diversity marked both naive subsets, whereas memory CD8+ cells had much lower diversity.

With UMI labels, 5' RACE was used to prepare the TRB cDNA libraries. From the 5' RACE reads, TCRdb lists one entry per CDR3 protein and no DNA. This table holds fewer than 95,000 distinct CDR3 sequences. The clonotype was recovered from a human donor in good health. Some clones in this sample may be carry-over from other donors' samples. Sequenced: naive CXCR3- CD8+ T cells from blood. This sample's subset: CD45RO-CCR7+CD27+CD95- naive CD8+ T cells lacking CXCR3 (TNR3-). The genes are TRBV4-1 and TRBJ2-7; absent DNA, TCRdb's TRBD2 call cannot be checked. The CDR3 region is CASSLLPSYEQYF.